This T cell receptor beta chain was recovered during a study of blood T cell repertoires in COVID-19. Overall study context: Samples representing acute and convalescent COVID-19 were sourced from the United States, Italy and Spain. PBMCs, B-cell-depleted T cells, or T cells were the source of the cDNA or gDNA that made up the material.

The CDR3 extends over 11 amino acids. V gave up 7 bases and J gave up 7 bases, with 13 bases separating them. CDR1 SQVTM and CDR2 ANQGSEA come from the germline V gene. How the authors handled the data: The assay estimated nucleated cells by amplifying reference gene primers. Generated by immunoSEQ multiplex PCR, the TCRdb table keeps only in-frame clones and is missing some. Clone size and V and J calls were adopted from that table, with D and trimming inferred from the DNA. The table lists approximately 180,000 clones, about 80% of them singletons. Material: peripheral blood. The receptor's source is a woman in her 70s with acute or convalescent COVID-19. V is TRBV29-1 and J is TRBJ1-1; no clear D gene. DNA for the CDR3: TGCAGCGGGGAAAACGGGAGTGAAGCTTTCTTT. Protein sequence: CSGENGSEAFF.